This TCR beta chain is from a study of blood T cell repertoires in COVID-19 (TCRdb year 2020). General notes on the study: Samples covering the acute and convalescent phases of COVID-19 were provided by collaborators in the United States, Italy and Spain. The material from the prospective study consisted of cDNA or gDNA derived from T cells, B-cell-depleted T cells, or PBMCs. Deeply sampled blood TCRbeta repertoires from subjects exposed to, actively infected with, or recovered from COVID-19 were included in the dataset. A freely available public database, intended as a resource for researchers studying the immune response to SARS-CoV-2, is where the repertoires were released. The samples were drawn from the first 160 participants of the ongoing ImmuneRACE study and from over a thousand subjects provided by 6 global collaborators. A de-identified subject ID, COVID-19 status, age in years and sex were almost always included in the sample metadata. HLA class I and class II types, where available, came from metadata supplied by the sample provider rather than from assay-based typing. Findings and caveats that apply to the study as a whole: The quantity of clinical and demographic metadata differed by source and by participant and was supplied without curation.

This clone was detected only a few times. This clone's antigen is unknown. Within one base of it there is no much larger clone, and no base qualities were kept. The CDR1 and CDR2 encoded by the germline V gene are SGHDN and FVKESK. The junction shows trimming of 2 bases on V and 5 bases on J, plus 17 bases between the germline ends. The CDR3, from cysteine to phenylalanine, totals 16 residues. The kept DNA is CDR3 alone, 48 bases in frame from the first base. TCRbeta CDR3 regions were amplified from genomic DNA using the immunoSEQ Assay, a bias-controlled multiplex PCR. The paper's processing steps were these. The number of nucleated cells in each sample was estimated from the amplification of reference gene primers within the assay. To quantify the absolute abundance of each unique TCRbeta CDR3 rearrangement, sequence reads were collapsed and filtered. For each sample, productive Simpson clonality was calculated by taking the square root of Simpson's diversity index across productive rearrangements. TCRdb limited this immuneACCESS table to in-frame rearrangements with V and J called. A share of clones is missing; checked studies link under half to unresolved V genes, and the rest is unexplained. V and J calls plus clone size are reproduced from that table; the DNA served to infer D and trimming. The sample records around 93,000 clones, more than 75% of which are singletons. The ten biggest clones cover around 19% of the sample.

Collaborating institutions collected whole blood in K2EDTA tubes following their own protocols. Collaborator samples were shipped for TCRbeta analysis as frozen whole blood, isolated PBMCs, or DNA extracted from either sample type. The V gene is TRBV14 and the J gene is TRBJ2-3, and TRBD2 may be the D gene, going by 6 matching bases. The receptor comes from a man older than 75 with acute or convalescent COVID-19. The specimen sequenced was peripheral blood. The CDR3 region reads CASSQRGGSVGDTQYF. The DNA sequence is given as TGTGCCAGCAGCCAACGAGGAGGGAGTGTAGGAGATACGCAGTATTTT.